This T cell receptor beta chain appears in the sequencing data of a study of blood T cells in healthy people across ages. The length of the CDR3 is 14 residues. Germline assignment: CDR1 SGHAT and CDR2 FQDESV (reference sequence). Together with a sample-barcoded 5' primer, a J-beta primer mix was included in a second PCR lasting about 6 to 12 cycles. A 12-random-nucleotide template-switch adaptor tagged each cDNA molecule. TCRdb used MiXCR to reprocess the 5' RACE reads, holding one entry per CDR3 protein. This table has roughly 680,000 distinct CDR3 sequences, 52% appearing once. Researchers report isolating at least 7 million PBMCs per sample.

Sequencing was performed on blood. This TCR was sampled from a woman of 80 years or more in good health. The chain uses TRBV11-1 and TRBJ2-4, with D tentatively TRBD1 (5 bases). The assigned J gene may be wrong: the sequence end matches TRBJ2-5 better. The CDR3 sequence: CASSFGQDLETQYF. CDR3 coding DNA: TGTGCCAGCAGCTTCGGACAAGATCTAGAGACCCAGTACTTC.